The 13 T cell receptor beta chains below were found in one sample sequenced in a study of CXCR3-negative and CXCR3-positive naive CD8 T cells. The TRB libraries of cDNA were built by UMI-labeled 5' RACE. For each CDR3 protein, TCRdb gives one entry from its re-call of the 5' RACE reads, without DNA. The sample totals 100,000 to 150,000 distinct CDR3 sequences. The specimen sequenced was naive CXCR3- CD8+ T cells from blood. Subset denoted: CD45RO-CCR7+CD27+CD95- naive CD8+ T cells lacking CXCR3 (TNR3-). The receptor source for this set is a human donor in good health. Some clones in this sample may be carry-over from other donors' samples.

The chain has TRBV7-9 and TRBJ2-1; TCRdb's D call, TRBD2, is unchecked because there is no DNA. The CDR3 is 15 residues long. Germline V lookup: CDR1 SEHNR, CDR2 FQNEAQ (reference sequence). The chain's CDR3 is CASSLTSGAQNEQFF.

This chain links TRBV7-2 with TRBJ2-1; the TCRdb D gene call, TRBD1, has no DNA to confirm it. Germline V gene data show CDR1 as SGHTA and CDR2 as FQGNSA. This CDR3 has 13 amino acids. CDR3 loop: CASSLIPSNEQFF.

The rearrangement uses TRBV7-6 and TRBJ2-1; there is no DNA to check the TCRdb D call of TRBD2. Germline CDR1 reads SGHVS; CDR2 reads FNYEAQ. The CDR3 consists of 19 residues. The CDR3 loop reads CASSWTSGDILSSYNEQFF.

The chain combines TRBV5-1 with TRBJ1-1; TCRdb designates TRBD1, a call that cannot be tested without DNA. In germline, CDR1 is SGHRS, CDR2 YFSETQ. CDR3 length: 13 residues. The CDR3 loop reads CASSLVRGMEAFF.

The V call is TRBV5-8, the J call TRBJ2-2; TCRdb picks TRBD1, but there is no DNA to check that call. CDR1 and CDR2 from the germline V gene are SGHTS and YDEGEE. There are 17 residues in the CDR3. The CDR3 spells CASSLWVGQRNTGELFF.

The chain recombines TRBV12-3 or TRBV12-4 with TRBJ1-1; TCRdb indicates TRBD1, and absent DNA this call remains unverified. The CDR3 is made up of 14 amino acids. The CDR3 protein is CASSPRGMNTEAFF.

The chain recombines TRBV5-1 with TRBJ1-1. Germline CDR1 is SGHRS and CDR2 is YFSETQ. The CDR3 consists of 13 residues. This CDR3 reads CASSLVAGAEAFF.

The chain has TRBV12-3 or TRBV12-4 and TRBJ1-4; TCRdb names TRBD1, which stays unverified in the absence of DNA. This CDR3 is 16 amino acids long. The CDR3 sequence is CASSSPDRGQGEKLFF.

CDR3 residues: CASSLWGVRGHLDQETQYF. The chain couples TRBV5-1 to TRBJ2-5. This CDR3 region has 19 residues. Germline assignment: CDR1 SGHRS and CDR2 YFSETQ.

The chain has TRBV7-9 and TRBJ1-1; TCRdb's D call of TRBD1 is untestable without DNA. The CDR3 is 15 amino acids. CDR1 and CDR2 (germline): SEHNR, FQNEAQ (reference sequence). The CDR3 loop is CASSGGQGASTEAFF.

The chain has TRBV12-3 or TRBV12-4 and TRBJ1-4; no DNA is available, so the TRBD1 call from TCRdb remains unchecked. The CDR3 length is 16 residues. CDR3 protein: CASSLVWTGANEKLFF.

This sequence joins TRBV5-1 and TRBJ2-7; no DNA is available, so the TRBD2 call from TCRdb remains unchecked. The V gene's germline CDR1 is SGHRS and CDR2 YFSETQ. This CDR3 region has 14 residues. CDR3: CASSFGLVGYEQYF.

The genes are TRBV7-6 and TRBJ1-2; TCRdb names TRBD1, which stays unverified in the absence of DNA. The V gene's germline CDR1 is SGHVS and CDR2 FNYEAQ. The CDR3 sequence is 17 residues long. The CDR3 loop is CASSFYRTGMGSYGYTF.